The sequence of this T cell receptor (beta chain) was determined in a study of blood T cell repertoires in COVID-19. Sequencing used immunoSEQ multiplex PCR; TCRdb keeps in-frame clones, though not all of them. The data hold approximately 54,000 clones, with approximately 90% observed a single time. The sequencing sample was made of peripheral blood. This TCR was sampled from a man in his fifties with acute or convalescent COVID-19.

The CDR3 loop reads CAISTGTGDTDTQYF. The CDR3 coding sequence is TGTGCCATCAGTACCGGGACAGGGGATACAGATACGCAGTATTTT. V gene TRBV10-3 combines with J gene TRBJ2-3; 10 nucleotides align to TRBD1. Trimming at V came to 5 bases and at J to 3 bases, leaving 5 bases not matched to a gene. The CDR3 sequence is 15 residues long. Germline lookup yields CDR1 ENHRY and CDR2 SYGVKD.